This T cell receptor beta chain comes out of a study of blood T cell repertoires in COVID-19. Study-level information: COVID-19 samples from acute and convalescent phases originated in the United States, Italy and Spain.

Measured with immunoSEQ multiplex PCR; TCRdb has only the in-frame clones, and not every one. The data contain 180,000 or so clones, roughly 88% of them singletons. The sequence was collected from a woman aged 60 to 75 who had recovered from COVID-19. Material: PBMCs or T cells enriched from blood (not recorded which).

CDR3 in amino acids: CASSGQGIYGYTF. The CDR3 bases are TGTGCCAGCAGCGGACAGGGCATCTATGGCTACACCTTC. The rearrangement joins TRBV2 to TRBJ1-2; TRBD1 aligns across 8 bases. J was trimmed by 4 bases and V by 6 bases; bases with no gene match: 4. Germline assignment: CDR1 SNHLY and CDR2 FYNNEI. The CDR3 extends over 13 amino acids.